What follows are 10 T cell receptor beta chains derived from one specimen sequenced in a study of shared clonotypes between healthy human individuals. Assay: immunoSEQ multiplex PCR; the TCRdb copy retains only in-frame clones and omits some. The repertoire includes millions of clones, roughly 94% of them detected once, and 1.1% sits in the top ten. Naive CD8 cells were CD45RO-negative, positively selected for CCR7, excluding terminally differentiated effector memory CD45RA+ cells. The sample was naive CD8+ T cells sorted from blood. The receptors here all came from a man younger than 30 in good health.

CDR3 protein: CASSQHTAGTGGDGYTF. In DNA, the CDR3 is TGCGCCAGCAGCCAGCACACCGCCGGGACAGGGGGCGATGGCTACACCTTC. The chain combines TRBV4-1 with TRBJ1-2; TRBD1 matches at 12 bases. Germline values: CDR1 MGHRA, CDR2 YSYEKL. V shed 3 bases and J 6 bases; nucleotides not matched to a gene: 11. The CDR3 has 17 residues.

The chain uses TRBV5-1 and TRBJ2-7, with D possibly matching TRBD2 (7 bases). V lost 5 bases, J lost 4 bases, and 13 bases lay in between. CDR3 length: 13 residues. In germline, CDR1 is SGHRS, CDR2 YFSETQ. CDR3 DNA: TGCGCCAGCAGAGGGGGGGATCGTTACGAGCAGTACTTC. Amino acid sequence: CASRGGDRYEQYF. The complete variable domain, with remaining parts taken from reference TRBV5-1 and TRBJ2-7, reads KAGVTQTPRYLIKTRGQQVTLSCSPISGHRSVSWYQQTPGQGLQFLFEYFSETQRNKGNFPGRFSGRQFSNSRSEMNVSTLELGDSALYLCASRGGDRYEQYFGPGTRLTVT.

The chain employs TRBV4-1 and TRBJ2-1; D not resolved. V lost 0 bases, J lost 8 bases, and 11 bases lay in between. The length of the CDR3 is 14 residues. CDR1 MGHRA and CDR2 YSYEKL come from the germline V gene. The DNA for the CDR3 is TGCGCCAGCAGCCAAGAACCGGTCCTCGATGAGCAGTTCTTC. It codes for CASSQEPVLDEQFF.

This rearrangement joins TRBV5-1 to TRBJ2-2; TRBD1 is a possible D gene (5 bases). Germline CDR1 reads SGHRS; CDR2 reads YFSETQ. V was cut by 5 bases and J by 0 bases, with 11 bases left in between. The CDR3 contains 15 residues. CDR3 sequence: CASSGAAANTGELFF. The CDR3 bases are TGCGCCAGCAGTGGGGCGGCGGCGAACACCGGGGAGCTGTTTTTT.

V is TRBV6-1 and J is TRBJ1-1; D not resolved. The CDR3 runs to 15 residues. Germline CDR1 MNHNS, CDR2 SASEGT. V lost 4 bases to trimming and J lost 0 bases, with 12 bases between them. The CDR3 DNA follows: TGTGCCAGCAGTGCCCCGCAAGAAATGAACACTGAAGCTTTCTTT. This sequence encodes CASSAPQEMNTEAFF.

As for this clone: Additional DNA sequences in this sample encode the identical CDR3. This chain links TRBV7-9 with TRBJ2-3; no clear D gene. Germline loops: CDR1 SEHNR, CDR2 FQNEAQ (reference sequence). V lost 1 base and J 6 bases, leaving 8 bases between the germline ends. The CDR3 spans 13 residues. The CDR3 coding sequence is TGTGCCAGCAGCTTAGTCGTCTCGGATACGCAGTATTTT. Protein product: CASSLVVSDTQYF.

The chain joins TRBV27 to TRBJ2-7; 8 nucleotides line up with TRBD2. This CDR3 comprises 15 residues. J gave up 3 bases and V 5 bases, and 9 bases lay outside the gene matches. The germline V gene encodes CDR1 MNHEY and CDR2 SMNVEV (reference sequence). The CDR3: CASSPGGGNGYEQYF. Written as DNA, the CDR3 is TGTGCCAGCAGTCCCGGGGGGGGCAACGGCTACGAGCAGTACTTC.

The chain carries TRBV5-6 and TRBJ1-1; the D is unclear. CDR1 is SGHDT, CDR2 YYEEEE, per germline. The CDR3 runs to 13 residues. Trimming stripped 0 bases from V and 7 bases from J, with 10 bases between. CDR3 sequence reads: CASSLVGNSEAFF. The CDR3 region has the DNA TGTGCCAGCAGCTTGGTAGGGAATAGTGAAGCTTTCTTT. Full variable domain (remainder filled in from reference TRBV5-6 and TRBJ1-1): DAGVTQSPTHLIKTRGQQVTLRCSPKSGHDTVSWYQQALGQGPQFIFQYYEEEERQRGNFPDRFSGHQFPNYSSELNVNALLLGDSALYLCASSLVGNSEAFFGQGTRLTVV.

Worth noting for this clone: In the same sample, other DNA sequences code for this CDR3. The V and J genes are TRBV5-4 and TRBJ2-7; possibly TRBD2 for D (6 bases). The CDR3 contains 14 residues. Trimming removed 4 bases from V and 0 bases from J, with 11 bases in between. Germline V lookup: CDR1 SGHNT, CDR2 YYREEE (reference sequence). CDR3 nucleotide sequence: TGTGCCAGCAGCCCCCGGGACTCCTCCTACGAGCAGTACTTC. Translated, it gives CASSPRDSSYEQYF.

This clone came up once. The chain uses TRBV14 and TRBJ2-5, with a weak D call TRBD1 (6 bases). The germline gives CDR1 SGHDN, CDR2 FVKESK. This CDR3 is 15 amino acids long. V was shortened by 10 bases and J by 2 bases, with 20 bases between the two germline ends. This CDR3 is CAISPECRGQETQYF. The DNA for the CDR3 is TGTGCCATCTCACCGGAGTGCAGGGGTCAAGAGACCCAGTACTTC. Based on the CDR3 plus reference TRBV14 and TRBJ2-5, the full variable domain is EAGVTQFPSHSVIEKGQTVTLRCDPISGHDNLYWYRRVMGKEIKFLLHFVKESKQDESGMPNNRFLAERTGGTYSTLKVQPAELEDSGVYFCAISPECRGQETQYFGPGTRLLVL.